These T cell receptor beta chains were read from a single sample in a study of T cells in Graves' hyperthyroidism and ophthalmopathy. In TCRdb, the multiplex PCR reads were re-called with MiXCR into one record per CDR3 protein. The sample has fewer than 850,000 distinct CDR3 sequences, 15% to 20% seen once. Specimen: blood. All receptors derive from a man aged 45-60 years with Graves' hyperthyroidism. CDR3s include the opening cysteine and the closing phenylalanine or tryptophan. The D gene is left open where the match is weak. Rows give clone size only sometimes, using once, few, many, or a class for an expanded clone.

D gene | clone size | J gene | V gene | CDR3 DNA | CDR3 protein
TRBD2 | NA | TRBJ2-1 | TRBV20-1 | TGCAGTGCTTTAGAGCGGGAAGGCTCCTACAATGAGCAGTTCTTC | CSALEREGSYNEQFF
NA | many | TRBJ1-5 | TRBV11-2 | TGTGCCAGCAGCTTAGGTTGGGGGGGCAATCAGCCCCAGCATTTT | CASSLGWGGNQPQHF
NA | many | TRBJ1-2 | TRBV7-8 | TGTGCCAGCAGCTTAGCGGGGGCATCAACTAACTATGGCTACACCTTC | CASSLAGASTNYGYTF
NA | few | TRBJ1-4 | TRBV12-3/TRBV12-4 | TGTGCCAGCAGACGGGACACCGCAACTAATGAAAAACTGTTTTTT | CASRRDTATNEKLFF
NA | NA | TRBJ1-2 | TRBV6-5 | TGTGCCAGCAGTTACTCGGTCAGTGACTATGGCTACACCTTC | CASSYSVSDYGYTF
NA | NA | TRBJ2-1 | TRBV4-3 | TGCGCCAGCAGCCAAGCCGCTGACATTCCGTCCTACAATGAGCAGTTCTTC | CASSQAADIPSYNEQFF
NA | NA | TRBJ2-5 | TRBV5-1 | TGCGCCAGCAGCTTGGAGTTGGACGGGGAAGAGACCCAGTACTTC | CASSLELDGEETQYF
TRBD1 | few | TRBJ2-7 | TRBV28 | TGTGCCAGCAGATCTACGGGACAGGGCTCCTACGAGCAGTACTTC | CASRSTGQGSYEQYF
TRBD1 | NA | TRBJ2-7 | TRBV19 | TGTGCCAGTAGTATGCCGGGACAGACCTACGAGCAGTACTTC | CASSMPGQTYEQYF
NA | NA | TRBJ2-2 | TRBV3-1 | TGTGCCAGCAGCCATTACGAGGGCTCCGGGGAGCTGTTTTTT | CASSHYEGSGELFF
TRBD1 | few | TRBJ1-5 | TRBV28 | TGTGCCAGCAGTTCGACAACCAGACAGGGGCCTAAGCAGCATTTT | CASSSTTRQGPKQHF
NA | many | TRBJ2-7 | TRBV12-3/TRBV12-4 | TGTGCCAGCAGCGCTACACCCTACGAGCAGTACTTC | CASSATPYEQYF
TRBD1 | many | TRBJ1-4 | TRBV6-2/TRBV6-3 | TGTGCCAGCAGTTATCGAACAGGGGCTCCTAATGAAAAACTGTTTTTT | CASSYRTGAPNEKLFF
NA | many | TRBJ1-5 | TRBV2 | TGTGCCAGCAGTGATGTGGGTAGCAATCAGCCCCAGCATTTT | CASSDVGSNQPQHF
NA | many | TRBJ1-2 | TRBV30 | TGTGCCTGGAGACAGGAATCTTATGATGGCTACACCTTC | CAWRQESYDGYTF
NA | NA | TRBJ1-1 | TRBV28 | TGTGCCAGTTACAGCGGGGGGCTCATCACTGAAGCTTTCTTT | CASYSGGLITEAFF
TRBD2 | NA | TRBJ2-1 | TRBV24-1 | TGTGCCACCAGTGTTACCGGGACTAGCGAAGATGAGCAGTTCTTC | CATSVTGTSEDEQFF
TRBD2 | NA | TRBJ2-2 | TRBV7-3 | TGTGCCAGCACCCTCCGGTTGCTAGCGGGAACCACCGGGGAGCTGTTTTTT | CASTLRLLAGTTGELFF
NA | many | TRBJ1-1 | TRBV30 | TGTGCCTGGAGTTCCGGGACTCAAAAAGCTTTCTTT | CAWSSGTQKAFF
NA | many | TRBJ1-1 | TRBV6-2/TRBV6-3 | TGTGCCAGCAGTTACACGGGAAGACTGAACACTGAAGCTTTCTTT | CASSYTGRLNTEAFF
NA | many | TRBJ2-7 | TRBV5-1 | TGCGCCAGCAGCTTTGAAGCCGGACCCTACGAGCAGTACTTC | CASSFEAGPYEQYF
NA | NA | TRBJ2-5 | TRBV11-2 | TGTGCCAGCAGCTTAGGACAGGGAGGAAGGGGGCAAGAGACCCAGTACTTC | CASSLGQGGRGQETQYF
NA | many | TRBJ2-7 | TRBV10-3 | TGTGCCATCAGTAGGGGCTACCAAACCTACGAGCAGTACTTC | CAISRGYQTYEQYF
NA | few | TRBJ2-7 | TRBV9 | TGTGCCAGCAGCCTCGGACAGTCTAGCTCCTACGAGCAGTACTTC | CASSLGQSSSYEQYF
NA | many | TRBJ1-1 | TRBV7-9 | TGTGCCAGCAGCTTAGGATCCCGCAACACTGAAGCTTTCTTT | CASSLGSRNTEAFF
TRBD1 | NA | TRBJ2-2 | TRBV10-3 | TGTGCCATCAGGGCGACAGGGGTCCCCACCGGGGAGCTGTTTTTT | CAIRATGVPTGELFF
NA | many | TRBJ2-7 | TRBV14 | TGTGCCAGCAGCCAAGAGACCTCCTACGAGCAGTACTTC | CASSQETSYEQYF
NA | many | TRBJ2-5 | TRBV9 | TGTGCCAGCAGCGTCCTCCCAGAGGGCCAAGAGACCCAGTACTTC | CASSVLPEGQETQYF
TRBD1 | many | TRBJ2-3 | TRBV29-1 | TGCAGCGTTAGGGACAGGGTGGAGACAGATACGCAGTATTTT | CSVRDRVETDTQYF
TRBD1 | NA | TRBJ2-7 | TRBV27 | TGTGCCAGCAGCCTAAGCTCCGGGACAGCAAGCTACGAGCAGTACTTC | CASSLSSGTASYEQYF
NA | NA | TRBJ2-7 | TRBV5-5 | TGTGCCAGCAGCTTGTTTTATGGCGGCTACGAGCAGTACTTC | CASSLFYGGYEQYF
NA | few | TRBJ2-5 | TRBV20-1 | TGCAGTGCTAGGGATCGTCGAGGATCAGAGACCCAGTACTTC | CSARDRRGSETQYF
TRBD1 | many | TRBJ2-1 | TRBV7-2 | TGTGCCAGCAGTTACAGGGGCGCCTACAATGAGCAGTTCTTC | CASSYRGAYNEQFF
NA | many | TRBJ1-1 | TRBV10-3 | TGTGCCATCAGTGAGTCGGGGGGGGGTCGGACTGAAGCTTTCTTT | CAISESGGGRTEAFF
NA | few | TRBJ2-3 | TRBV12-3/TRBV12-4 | TGTGCCAGCAGTTTAGTTCATCTTAGCACAGATACGCAGTATTTT | CASSLVHLSTDTQYF
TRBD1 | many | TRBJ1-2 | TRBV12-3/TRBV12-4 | TGTGCCAGCAGTTTAACTCGGACAGGGGGCTTCTATGGCTACACCTTC | CASSLTRTGGFYGYTF
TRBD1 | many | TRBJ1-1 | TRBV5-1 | TGCGCCAGCAGAGTTGACAGGGGGCCGCGGCAAGCTTTCTTT | CASRVDRGPRQAFF
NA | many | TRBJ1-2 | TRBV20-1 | TGCAGTGCTATCGTCCAGGGAGGCTATGGCTACACCTTC | CSAIVQGGYGYTF
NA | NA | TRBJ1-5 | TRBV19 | TGTGCCAGTAGCGGCAACGACAATCAGCCCCAGCATTTT | CASSGNDNQPQHF
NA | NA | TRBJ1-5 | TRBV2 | TGTGCCAGCAGAAGGGGAAACCCCCCTACTAGCAATCAGCCCCAGCATTTT | CASRRGNPPTSNQPQHF
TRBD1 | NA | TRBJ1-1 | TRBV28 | TGTGCCAGCAGTTTGGAACAGGGGGCGGCAGCTGAAGCTTTCTTT | CASSLEQGAAAEAFF
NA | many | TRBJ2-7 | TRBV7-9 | TGTGCCAGCAGCCCCGGAAGAGGGGAGCAGTACTTC | CASSPGRGEQYF
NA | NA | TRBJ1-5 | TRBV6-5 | TGTGCCAGCAGTTACTCGACCCCAGGTGATAGCAATCAGCCCCAGCATTTT | CASSYSTPGDSNQPQHF
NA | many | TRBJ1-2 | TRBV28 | TGTGCCAGCATTGCACCTCCGGGGGGATTTCGGGGATATGGCTACACCTTC | CASIAPPGGFRGYGYTF
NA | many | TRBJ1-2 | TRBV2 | TGTGCCAGCAGTGAAAGGCGGGGAGCCCTCTATGGCTACACCTTC | CASSERRGALYGYTF
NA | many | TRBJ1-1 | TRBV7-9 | TGTGCCAGCAGCCGTAGAGAGCGGAACCTCGAAGCTTTCTTT | CASSRRERNLEAFF
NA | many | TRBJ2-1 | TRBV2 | TGTGCCAGCAGTTCTATCCAGGGGAATGAGCAGTTCTTC | CASSSIQGNEQFF
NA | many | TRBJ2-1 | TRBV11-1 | TGTGCCAGCAGCTTAGCGGGGGCTAGCGGAAGGAATGAGCAGTTCTTC | CASSLAGASGRNEQFF
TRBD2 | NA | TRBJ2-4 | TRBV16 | TGTGCCAGCACCCCTAGCGGGAGGGCCTCGAACATTCAGTACTTC | CASTPSGRASNIQYF
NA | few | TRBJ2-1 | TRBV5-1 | TGCGCCAGCAGCTTGGCCGGGGTAGCGGCTGGGAATGAGCAGTTCTTC | CASSLAGVAAGNEQFF
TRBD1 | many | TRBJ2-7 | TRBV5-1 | TGCGCCAGCAGCTTGGAGGACAGGGTGATCCACGAGCAGTACTTC | CASSLEDRVIHEQYF